Following are 28 T cell receptor beta chains from one sample sequenced in a study of blood T cells in healthy people across ages (dated by TCRdb to about 2015). Library preparation employed 5' RACE. Sequenced on an Illumina HiSeq 2500. A second about 7 to 11 cycle PCR used a sample-barcoded 5' primer and a J-beta primer mix. TCRdb reanalyzed the raw reads on its own, using fastp at Q25 for trimming and MiXCR for clone calling, and kept in-frame beta chains. One record per CDR3 amino acid sequence lists the most common genes and DNA. Present in this sample are roughly 1.7 million distinct CDR3 sequences, almost 35% of which were seen just once. The ten largest make up about 11% of the sample. The sample comprised blood. These receptors were collected from a woman in her 30s in good health.

The V gene is TRBV12-3 or TRBV12-4, the J gene TRBJ2-2; no clear D. The CDR3 is 13 residues long. Trimming pared 6 bases from V and 6 bases from J, leaving 11 bases between. In DNA form, the CDR3 reads TGTGCCAGCAGGGAAAGAGGAGCCGGGGAGCTGTTTTTT. Its protein is CASRERGAGELFF.

The V and J genes are TRBV5-6 and TRBJ1-2, with a possible D match to TRBD1 (5 bases). V dropped 4 bases and J dropped 4 bases, with 14 bases sitting between them. The CDR3 is made up of 14 amino acids. CDR1 SGHDT and CDR2 YYEEEE come from the germline V gene. The CDR3: CASSPQDILYGYTF. For the CDR3, the DNA is TGTGCCAGCAGCCCCCAGGACATCCTCTATGGCTACACCTTC.

In DNA form, the CDR3 reads TGTGCCGCCATGCCTTTACAGGGGGACGAGCAGTACTTC. Translated: CAAMPLQGDEQYF. The rearrangement joins TRBV10-3 to TRBJ2-7, with 8 positions matching TRBD1. Trimming removed 11 bases from V and 5 bases from J; junction bases left unmatched: 11. The CDR3 extends over 13 amino acids. Germline CDR1 reads ENHRY; CDR2 reads SYGVKD.

The J gene is TRBJ2-1, the V gene TRBV28; perhaps TRBD2 as D (6 bases). The CDR3 loop spans 11 amino acids. The germline CDR1 and CDR2 sequences are MDHEN and SYDVKM. V was clipped by 7 bases and J by 15 bases, with 16 bases between them. CDR3 in amino acids: CASMGGLELFF. The CDR3 DNA is TGTGCCAGCATGGGAGGTCTAGAGTTGTTCTTC.

This clonotype showed up just a few times. This chain uses TRBV10-3 with TRBJ2-1; TRBD2 aligns across 9 bases. The ends lost 3 bases at V and 5 bases at J; junction bases unmatched: 8. CDR1 and CDR2 from the germline V gene are ENHRY and SYGVKD. This CDR3 has 16 amino acids. The DNA of the CDR3 is TGTGCCATCAGTGACCATACTAGCGGGCGAAACAATGAGCAGTTCTTC. It specifies CAISDHTSGRNNEQFF.

This clonotype occurred a few times. The gene calls are TRBV6-2 or TRBV6-3 and TRBJ1-6; TRBD1 matches 7 bases. Trimming removed 2 bases from V and 6 bases from J; junction bases left unmatched: 7. Per the germline V gene, CDR1 is MNHEY and CDR2 is SVGEGT. The CDR3 consists of 16 residues. The DNA for the CDR3 is TGTGCCAGCAGTTACCCCGGGACAGCCTCTAATTCACCCCTCCACTTT. Its translation: CASSYPGTASNSPLHF.

CDR3 DNA: TGTGCCAGCAGTGGGACTGTCACCCCTGAAGCTTTCTTT. It codes for CASSGTVTPEAFF. V gene TRBV2 combines with J gene TRBJ1-1; D is unclear. The germline CDR1 and CDR2 sequences are SNHLY and FYNNEI. V was cut by 4 bases and J by 6 bases, with 12 bases left in between. The CDR3 totals 13 residues.

The chain links TRBV27 to TRBJ2-1; tentative D call: TRBD1 (5 bases). The CDR3 is 15 residues long. Germline CDR1 MNHEY, CDR2 SMNVEV (reference sequence). Trimming removed 4 bases from V and 2 bases from J, with 12 bases in between. CDR3 bases: TGTGCCAGCAGTTCCGTCAGGGTTGCCTACAATGAGCAGTTCTTC. It specifies CASSSVRVAYNEQFF.

This clonotype showed up just a few times. The chain links TRBV10-1 to TRBJ2-1; TRBD1 is a possible D gene (5 bases). The germline V and J ends were trimmed by 2 bases and 0 bases, with 20 bases remaining between them. Per germline, CDR1 WNHNN and CDR2 SYGVQD (reference sequence). The CDR3 covers 19 residues. CDR3 bases: TGCGCCAGCAGTGAGGGAACAGGCGGACGTACCGGCTCCTACAATGAGCAGTTCTTC. Translation: CASSEGTGGRTGSYNEQFF.

CDR3 protein: CSAPLPGGGMAEAFF. In nucleotides, the CDR3 is TGCAGTGCCCCTTTACCGGGGGGGGGTATGGCTGAAGCTTTCTTT. The V call is TRBV20-1, the J call TRBJ1-1; D is perhaps TRBD1 (5 bases). V gave up 6 bases and J gave up 6 bases, with 23 bases separating them. Germline assignment: CDR1 DFQATT and CDR2 SNEGSKA (reference sequence). The CDR3 is 15 amino acids.

In its sample, this clonotype was seen once. CDR3 nucleotide sequence: TGCAGCGTTCGAGGACAGGGGGCGGGTTACACTGAAGCTTTCTTT. Translated: CSVRGQGAGYTEAFF. The chain has TRBV29-1 and TRBJ1-1; TRBD1 matches at 11 bases. CDR3 length: 15 amino acids. The ends lost 5 bases at V and 3 bases at J; junction bases unmatched: 8. CDR1 is SQVTM, CDR2 ANQGSEA, per germline.

In its sample, this clonotype was seen a few times. This chain joins TRBV25-1 and TRBJ1-1, with 8 bases identical to TRBD1. After removal of 0 bases from V and 6 bases from J, the junction contained 12 bases not matched to a gene. CDR1 is MGHDK, CDR2 SYGVNS, per germline. This CDR3 region has 17 residues. CDR3 protein: CASSEYIPAGGQAEAFF. CDR3 bases: TGTGCCAGCAGTGAATATATTCCGGCAGGGGGACAGGCTGAAGCTTTCTTT.

This chain connects TRBV15 to TRBJ1-5, with a possible D match to TRBD1 (6 bases). This CDR3 region has 15 residues. The V gene's germline CDR1 is LNHNV and CDR2 YYDKDF (reference sequence). Trimming took 4 bases from V and 2 from J, leaving 12 bases between them. DNA of the CDR3: TGTGCCACCAGCACCTACAGGGCGGGCAATCAGCCCCAGCATTTT. Its translation is CATSTYRAGNQPQHF. The variable domain in full, with the rest retrieved from reference TRBV15 and TRBJ1-5, is DAMVIQNPRYQVTQFGKPVTLSCSQTLNHNVMYWYQQKSSQAPKLLFHYYDKDFNNEADTPDNFQSRRPNTSFCFLDIRSPGLGDTAMYLCATSTYRAGNQPQHFGDGTRLSIL.

The J gene is TRBJ2-1, the V gene TRBV12-3 or TRBV12-4, with TRBD1 matching 9 bases. The J segment lost 9 bases and the V segment lost 7 bases, leaving 13 bases of the junction unmatched. CDR3 length: 15 residues. The CDR3: CASNPGTGLVGEQFF. Written as DNA, the CDR3 is TGTGCCAGCAACCCCGGGACAGGGTTAGTAGGTGAGCAGTTCTTC.

For this clonotype: One end of the junction is discordant with germline, which a read error may explain. This chain joins TRBV2 and TRBJ2-1, with TRBD2 matching 7 bases. The germline V gene has CDR1 SNHLY and CDR2 FYNNEI. The CDR3 runs 15 residues. This CDR3 is CASREELAQYNEQFF. The CDR3 bases are TGTGCCAGCAGGGAAGAACTAGCGCAGTACAATGAGCAGTTCTTC.

This clonotype was seen only a few times. The chain recombines TRBV14 with TRBJ2-3, with 10 bases lining up with TRBD2. Trimming cost V 2 bases and J 5 bases; bases outside gene matches: 7. The CDR3 sequence is 16 residues long. Germline V gene data show CDR1 as SGHDN and CDR2 as FVKESK. CDR3 amino acids: CASSQWASGGLDTQYF. CDR3 DNA: TGTGCCAGCAGCCAATGGGCTAGCGGGGGCTTAGATACGCAGTATTTT.

This clonotype was seen repeatedly, ten times or more. The genes are TRBV29-1 and TRBJ2-1; 9 nucleotides match TRBD2. Germline values: CDR1 SQVTM, CDR2 ANQGSEA. Losses at the gene ends were 4 bases for V and 7 bases for J; bases not matched to a gene: 8. The CDR3 is 14 amino acids. CDR3 residues: CSVVVSGSFNEQFF. The CDR3 DNA is TGCAGCGTTGTGGTTAGCGGGAGTTTTAATGAGCAGTTCTTC.

The V gene is TRBV15, the J gene TRBJ2-3; possibly TRBD2 for D (6 bases). The ends were cut back, 1 base at V and 0 bases at J, with 11 bases in the middle. This CDR3 has 16 amino acids. Per germline, CDR1 LNHNV and CDR2 YYDKDF (reference sequence). This chain's CDR3 is CATSRGGGLSTDTQYF. DNA of the CDR3: TGTGCCACCAGCAGAGGCGGAGGGCTTAGCACAGATACGCAGTATTTT.

V is TRBV12-3 or TRBV12-4 and J is TRBJ1-1; TRBD1 might be the D (5 bases). Trimming took 3 bases from V and 7 from J, leaving 12 bases between them. The CDR3 length is 13 residues. The CDR3 coding sequence is TGTGCCAGCAGTTTGGGGCAGGGTGATGAAGCTTTCTTT. It encodes CASSLGQGDEAFF.

This clonotype was detected only a few times. The chain links TRBV27 to TRBJ2-5; TRBD1 aligns across 8 bases. This CDR3 has 16 residues. The germline gives CDR1 MNHEY, CDR2 SMNVEV (reference sequence). The junction had 13 bases not matched to a gene; V was cut back by 5 bases and J by 5 bases. CDR3: CASSRRTGWVEETQYF. CDR3 nucleotides: TGTGCCAGCAGTCGCCGGACAGGGTGGGTTGAGGAGACCCAGTACTTC.

The chain uses TRBV28 and TRBJ2-7; 8 bases line up with TRBD1. J gave up 4 bases and V 1 base, and 12 bases lay outside the gene matches. This CDR3 region has 17 residues. Germline V gives CDR1 MDHEN, CDR2 SYDVKM. The CDR3 coding sequence is TGTGCCAGCAGTTTATCCTACCGACAGGGGATGGTTTACGAGCAGTACTTC. Residues: CASSLSYRQGMVYEQYF. Drawing the rest from reference TRBV28 and TRBJ2-7, the complete variable domain is DVKVTQSSRYLVKRTGEKVFLECVQDMDHENMFWYRQDPGLGLRLIYFSYDVKMKEKGDIPEGYSVSREKKERFSLILESASTNQTSMYLCASSLSYRQGMVYEQYFGPGTRLTVT.

V is TRBV25-1 and J is TRBJ2-2; TRBD1 agrees at 10 bases. The CDR3 length is 19 residues. The J segment lost 0 bases and the V segment lost 5 bases, leaving 12 bases of the junction unmatched. Germline-derived CDR1 and CDR2 are MGHDK and SYGVNS. CDR3 in amino acids: CASSTPGTGAFANTGELFF. CDR3 coding DNA: TGTGCCAGCAGTACACCCGGGACAGGGGCCTTTGCGAACACCGGGGAGCTGTTTTTT.

The chain employs TRBV28 and TRBJ2-4; 10 nucleotides align to TRBD2. The J call is in doubt because the DNA end fits TRBJ2-7 better. Germline CDR1 MDHEN, CDR2 SYDVKM. The CDR3 sequence is 14 residues long. The CDR3 is CASRTGTSVAEQYF. The CDR3 region has the DNA TGTGCCAGCAGAACCGGGACTAGCGTCGCCGAGCAGTACTTC.

This clonotype was seen repeatedly, ten times or more. The rearrangement links TRBV4-1 to TRBJ2-1, with no clear D. CDR1 is MGHRA, CDR2 YSYEKL, per germline. The ends were cut back, 2 bases at V and 4 bases at J, with 12 bases in the middle. The CDR3 length is 15 residues. The CDR3 bases are TGCGCCAGCAGCCAACTTTACGGACCTTACAATGAGCAGTTCTTC. Protein sequence: CASSQLYGPYNEQFF.

V usage is TRBV27 and J usage is TRBJ2-7; possibly TRBD2 for D (6 bases). This CDR3 comprises 15 residues. Germline V gives CDR1 MNHEY, CDR2 SMNVEV (reference sequence). Trimming pared 6 bases from V and 2 bases from J, leaving 17 bases between. CDR3 coding DNA: TGTGCCAGCAGCGAAGGACGGGGACTTCCCTACGAGCAGTACTTC. As protein: CASSEGRGLPYEQYF.

The genes are TRBV3-1 and TRBJ2-5, with TRBD1 identical over 9 bases. CDR1 is LGHDT and CDR2 is YNNKEL in the germline V gene (reference sequence). The trim removed 4 bases at V and 3 bases at J, leaving 6 bases unmatched. This CDR3 contains 15 residues. The CDR3 sequence: CASSRQGVEEETQYF. The CDR3 coding sequence is TGTGCCAGCAGCCGACAGGGGGTTGAGGAAGAGACCCAGTACTTC.

The chain uses TRBV6-1 and TRBJ1-5; 7 bases fit TRBD1. Germline V gene lookup returns CDR1 MNHNS and CDR2 SASEGT. V trimming: 6 bases; J trimming: 3 bases; junction bases outside the gene matches: 8. This CDR3 is built from 15 residues. For the CDR3, the DNA is TGTGCCAGCAGCGTGGGGACAGCAAACAATCAGCCCCAGCATTTT. Its translation: CASSVGTANNQPQHF.

V is TRBV7-2 and J is TRBJ1-1; no clear D. Germline V gene lookup returns CDR1 SGHTA and CDR2 FQGNSA. The CDR3 consists of 12 residues. V lost 9 bases and J lost 4, with 12 bases in between. The CDR3 nucleotides are TGTGCCAGGGGAGACGGGAGCACTGAAGCTTTCTTT. Encoded protein: CARGDGSTEAFF.